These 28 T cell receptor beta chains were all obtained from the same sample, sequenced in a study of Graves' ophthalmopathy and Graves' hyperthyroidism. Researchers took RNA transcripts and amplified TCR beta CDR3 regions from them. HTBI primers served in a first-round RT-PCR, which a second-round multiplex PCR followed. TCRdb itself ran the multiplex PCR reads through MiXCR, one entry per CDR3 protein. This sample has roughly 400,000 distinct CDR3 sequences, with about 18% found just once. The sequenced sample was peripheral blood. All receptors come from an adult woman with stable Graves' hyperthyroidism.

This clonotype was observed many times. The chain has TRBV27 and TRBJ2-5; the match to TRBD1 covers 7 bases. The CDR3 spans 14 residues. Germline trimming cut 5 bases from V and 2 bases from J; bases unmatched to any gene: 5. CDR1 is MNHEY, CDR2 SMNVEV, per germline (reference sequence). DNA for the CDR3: TGTGCCAGCAGTCTAGGGACAGCTCAAGAGACCCAGTACTTC. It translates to CASSLGTAQETQYF.

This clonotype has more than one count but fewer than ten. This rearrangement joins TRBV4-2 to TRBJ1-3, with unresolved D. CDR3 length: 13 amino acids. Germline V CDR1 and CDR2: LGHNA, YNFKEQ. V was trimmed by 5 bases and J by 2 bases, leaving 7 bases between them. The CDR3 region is CASSSDAGNTIYF. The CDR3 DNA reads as TGTGCCAGCAGCTCGGACGCTGGAAACACCATATATTTT.

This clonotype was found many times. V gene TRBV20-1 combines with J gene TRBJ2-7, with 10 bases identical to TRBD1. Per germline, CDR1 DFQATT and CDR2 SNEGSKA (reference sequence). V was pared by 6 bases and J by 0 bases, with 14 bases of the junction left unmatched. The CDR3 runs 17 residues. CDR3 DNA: TGCAGTGCAGCTGGGGACAGGGGTTCCCTCAGCTCCTACGAGCAGTACTTC. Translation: CSAAGDRGSLSSYEQYF.

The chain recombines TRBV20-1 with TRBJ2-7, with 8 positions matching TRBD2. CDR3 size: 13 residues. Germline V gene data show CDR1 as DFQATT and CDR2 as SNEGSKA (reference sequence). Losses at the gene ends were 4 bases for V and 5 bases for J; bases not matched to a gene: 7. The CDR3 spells CSATDGGADEQYF. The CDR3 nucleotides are TGCAGTGCTACGGACGGGGGGGCCGACGAGCAGTACTTC.

Here the CDR3 DNA reads TGTGCCAGCAGCCAAGGCGGGACAGCAGGTTACGAGCAGTACTTC. Translated, it gives CASSQGGTAGYEQYF. The chain recombines TRBV3-1 with TRBJ2-7; D possibly corresponds to TRBD1 (7 bases). CDR1 is LGHDT and CDR2 is YNNKEL in the germline V gene (reference sequence). V was clipped by 1 base and J by 4 bases, with 14 bases between them. This CDR3 has 15 amino acids.

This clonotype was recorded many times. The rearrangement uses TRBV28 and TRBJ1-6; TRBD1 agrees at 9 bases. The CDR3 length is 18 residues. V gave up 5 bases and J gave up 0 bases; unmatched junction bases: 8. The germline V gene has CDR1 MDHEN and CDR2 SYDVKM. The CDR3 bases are TGTGCCAGCAGTACAAACGGGACAGGGAGCTCCTATAATTCACCCCTCCACTTT. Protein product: CASSTNGTGSSYNSPLHF.

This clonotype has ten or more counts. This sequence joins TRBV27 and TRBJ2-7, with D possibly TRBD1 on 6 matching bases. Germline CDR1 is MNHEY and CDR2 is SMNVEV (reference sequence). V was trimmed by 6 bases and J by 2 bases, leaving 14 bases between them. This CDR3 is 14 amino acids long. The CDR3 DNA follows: TGTGCCAGCAGCCGACAGACAGGTGCCTACGAGCAGTACTTC. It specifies CASSRQTGAYEQYF.

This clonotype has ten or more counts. The CDR3 nucleotides are TGTGCCAGCAGTTTTCTGGCAGACGGGGGAGAGACCCAGTACTTC. Its translation is CASSFLADGGETQYF. The chain carries TRBV27 and TRBJ2-5; D is possibly TRBD2 (6 bases). V lost 3 bases and J lost 4, with 15 bases in between. The CDR3 is made up of 15 amino acids. The germline CDR1 and CDR2 sequences are MNHEY and SMNVEV (reference sequence).

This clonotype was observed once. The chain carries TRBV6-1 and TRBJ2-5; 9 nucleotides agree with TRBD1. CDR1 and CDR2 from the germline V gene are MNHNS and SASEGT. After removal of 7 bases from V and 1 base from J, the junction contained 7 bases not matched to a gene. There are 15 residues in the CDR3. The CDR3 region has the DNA TGTGCCAGCACCCAGACAGGGGGGACCCAAGAGACCCAGTACTTC. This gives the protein CASTQTGGTQETQYF.

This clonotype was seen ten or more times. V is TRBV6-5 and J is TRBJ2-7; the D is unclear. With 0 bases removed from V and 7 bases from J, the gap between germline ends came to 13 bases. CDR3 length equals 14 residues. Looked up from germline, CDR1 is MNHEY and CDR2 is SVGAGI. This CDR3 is CASSYSIQAEEQYF. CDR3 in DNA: TGTGCCAGCAGTTACTCGATTCAGGCGGAAGAGCAGTACTTC.

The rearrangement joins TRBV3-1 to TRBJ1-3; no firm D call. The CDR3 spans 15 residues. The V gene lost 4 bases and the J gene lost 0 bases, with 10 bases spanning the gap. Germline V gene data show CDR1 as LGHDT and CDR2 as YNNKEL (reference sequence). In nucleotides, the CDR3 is TGTGCCAGCAGCCCCGGGCTATACTCTGGAAACACCATATATTTT. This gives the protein CASSPGLYSGNTIYF.

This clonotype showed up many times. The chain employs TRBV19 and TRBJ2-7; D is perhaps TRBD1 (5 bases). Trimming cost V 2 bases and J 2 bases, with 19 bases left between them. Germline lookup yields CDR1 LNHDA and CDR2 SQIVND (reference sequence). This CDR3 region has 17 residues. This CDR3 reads CASSILFGQGGTYEQYF. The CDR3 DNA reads TGTGCCAGTAGTATACTGTTCGGGCAGGGTGGAACCTACGAGCAGTACTTC.

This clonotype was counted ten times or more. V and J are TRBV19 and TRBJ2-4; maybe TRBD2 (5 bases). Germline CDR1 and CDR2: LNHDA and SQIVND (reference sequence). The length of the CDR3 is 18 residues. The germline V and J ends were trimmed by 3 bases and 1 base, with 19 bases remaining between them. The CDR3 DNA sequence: TGTGCCAGTAGTATTTACGGTTACGGAGGTTGGGCCAAAAACATTCAGTACTTC. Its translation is CASSIYGYGGWAKNIQYF.

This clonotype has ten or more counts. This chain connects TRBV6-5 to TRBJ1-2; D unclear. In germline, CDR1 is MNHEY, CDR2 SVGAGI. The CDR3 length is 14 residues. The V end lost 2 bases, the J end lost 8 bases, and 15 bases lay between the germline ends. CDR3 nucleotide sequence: TGTGCCAGCAGTTACCAAAGGACGGACCAGGGCTACACCTTC. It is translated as CASSYQRTDQGYTF.

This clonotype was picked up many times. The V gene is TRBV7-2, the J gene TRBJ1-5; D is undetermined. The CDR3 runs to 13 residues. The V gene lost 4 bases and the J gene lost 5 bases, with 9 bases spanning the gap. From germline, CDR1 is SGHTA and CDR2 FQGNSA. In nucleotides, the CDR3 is TGTGCCAGCAGCTCCGCCCTTCATCAGCCCCAGCATTTT. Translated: CASSSALHQPQHF.

The CDR3 protein is CASSRDRGVDGYTF. CDR3 in DNA: TGTGCCAGCAGCCGGGACAGGGGAGTAGATGGCTACACCTTC. This chain connects TRBV12-3 or TRBV12-4 to TRBJ1-2, with 10 bases identical to TRBD1. Trimming removed 6 bases from V and 6 bases from J; junction bases left unmatched: 7. The CDR3 contains 14 residues.

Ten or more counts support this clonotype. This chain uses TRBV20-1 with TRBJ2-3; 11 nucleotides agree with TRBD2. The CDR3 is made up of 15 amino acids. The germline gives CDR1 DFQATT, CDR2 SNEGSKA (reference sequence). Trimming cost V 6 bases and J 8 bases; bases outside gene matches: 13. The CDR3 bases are TGCAGTGCCATCGGAACTAGCGGGAGCCAGAGTACGCAGTATTTT. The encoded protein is CSAIGTSGSQSTQYF.

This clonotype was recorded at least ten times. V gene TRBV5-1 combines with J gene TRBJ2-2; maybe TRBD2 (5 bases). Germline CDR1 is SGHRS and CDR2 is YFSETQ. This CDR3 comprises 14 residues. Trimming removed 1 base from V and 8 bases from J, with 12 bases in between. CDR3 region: CASSLSSSRGELFF. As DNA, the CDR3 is TGCGCCAGCAGCTTGTCTAGCTCGAGGGGGGAGCTGTTTTTT.

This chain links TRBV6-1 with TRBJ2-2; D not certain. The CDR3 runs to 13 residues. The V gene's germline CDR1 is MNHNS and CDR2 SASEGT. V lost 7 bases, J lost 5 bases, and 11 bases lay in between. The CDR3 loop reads CASTLSRTGELFF. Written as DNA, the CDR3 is TGTGCCAGCACTCTTAGTAGGACCGGGGAGCTGTTTTTT.

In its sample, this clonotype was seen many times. Here the CDR3 reads CASSSGSIAEAFF. DNA for the CDR3: TGTGCCAGCAGTTCCGGGAGCATCGCTGAAGCTTTCTTT. The chain employs TRBV12-3 or TRBV12-4 and TRBJ1-1, with no clear D. The CDR3 has 13 residues. V lost 4 bases to trimming and J lost 6 bases, with 12 bases between them.

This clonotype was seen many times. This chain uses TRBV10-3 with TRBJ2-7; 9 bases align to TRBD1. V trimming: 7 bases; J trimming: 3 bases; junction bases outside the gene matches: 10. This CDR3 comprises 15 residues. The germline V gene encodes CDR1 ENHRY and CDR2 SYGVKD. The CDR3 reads CAIIPDRGRFYEQYF. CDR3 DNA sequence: TGTGCCATCATTCCCGACAGGGGGAGGTTCTACGAGCAGTACTTC.

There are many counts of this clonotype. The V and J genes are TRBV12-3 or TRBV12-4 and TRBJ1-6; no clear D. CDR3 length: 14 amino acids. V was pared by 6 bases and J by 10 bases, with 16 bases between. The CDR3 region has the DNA TGTGCCAGCAGCCCTCGTTGGGCCGGGTCACCCCTCCACTTT. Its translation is CASSPRWAGSPLHF.

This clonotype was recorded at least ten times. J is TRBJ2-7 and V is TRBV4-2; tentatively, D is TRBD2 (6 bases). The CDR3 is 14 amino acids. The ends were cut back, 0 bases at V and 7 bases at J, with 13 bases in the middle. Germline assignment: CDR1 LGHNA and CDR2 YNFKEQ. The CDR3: CASSQDGTAGEQYF. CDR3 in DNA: TGTGCCAGCAGCCAAGATGGGACCGCGGGGGAGCAGTACTTC.

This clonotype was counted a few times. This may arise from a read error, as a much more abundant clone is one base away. The CDR3 is CASCQEREWYEQYF. The CDR3 DNA reads TGTGCCAGCTGCCAGGAGCGGGAGTGGTACGAGCAGTACTTC. V is TRBV4-2 and J is TRBJ2-7, with TRBD2 identical over 8 bases. The CDR3 loop spans 14 amino acids. Germline CDR1 and CDR2: LGHNA and YNFKEQ.

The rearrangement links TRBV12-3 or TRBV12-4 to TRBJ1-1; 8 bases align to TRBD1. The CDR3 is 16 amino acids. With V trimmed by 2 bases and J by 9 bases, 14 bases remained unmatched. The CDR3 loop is CASSLNRNRDRLKAFF. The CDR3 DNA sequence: TGTGCCAGCAGTTTAAACAGAAACCGGGACAGGTTGAAAGCTTTCTTT.

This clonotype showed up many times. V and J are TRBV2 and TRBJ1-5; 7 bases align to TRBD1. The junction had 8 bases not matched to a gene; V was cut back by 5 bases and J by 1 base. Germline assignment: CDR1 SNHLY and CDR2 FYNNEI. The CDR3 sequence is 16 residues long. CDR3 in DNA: TGTGCCAGCAGTTCCCAGACAGGGTTGAGCAATCAGCCCCAGCATTTT. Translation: CASSSQTGLSNQPQHF. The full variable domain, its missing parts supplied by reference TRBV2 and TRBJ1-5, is EPEVTQTPSHQVTQMGQEVILRCVPISNHLYFYWYRQILGQKVEFLVSFYNNEISEKSEIFDDQFSVERPDGSNFTLKIRSTKLEDSAMYFCASSSQTGLSNQPQHFGDGTRLSIL.

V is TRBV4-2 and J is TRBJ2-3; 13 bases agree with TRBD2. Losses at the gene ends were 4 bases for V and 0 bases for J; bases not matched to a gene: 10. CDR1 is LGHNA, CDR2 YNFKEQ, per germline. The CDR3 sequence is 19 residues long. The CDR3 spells CASSRSGLAGVRSTDTQYF. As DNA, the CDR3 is TGTGCCAGCAGCCGGTCAGGACTAGCGGGAGTGCGTAGCACAGATACGCAGTATTTT.

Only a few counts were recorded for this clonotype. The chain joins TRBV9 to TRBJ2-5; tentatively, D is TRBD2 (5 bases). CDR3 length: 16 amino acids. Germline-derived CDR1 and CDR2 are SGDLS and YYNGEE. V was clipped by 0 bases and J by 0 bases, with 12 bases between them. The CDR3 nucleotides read TGTGCCAGCAGCGTAGCTTCGGCGGGTCACCAAGAGACCCAGTACTTC. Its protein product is CASSVASAGHQETQYF.